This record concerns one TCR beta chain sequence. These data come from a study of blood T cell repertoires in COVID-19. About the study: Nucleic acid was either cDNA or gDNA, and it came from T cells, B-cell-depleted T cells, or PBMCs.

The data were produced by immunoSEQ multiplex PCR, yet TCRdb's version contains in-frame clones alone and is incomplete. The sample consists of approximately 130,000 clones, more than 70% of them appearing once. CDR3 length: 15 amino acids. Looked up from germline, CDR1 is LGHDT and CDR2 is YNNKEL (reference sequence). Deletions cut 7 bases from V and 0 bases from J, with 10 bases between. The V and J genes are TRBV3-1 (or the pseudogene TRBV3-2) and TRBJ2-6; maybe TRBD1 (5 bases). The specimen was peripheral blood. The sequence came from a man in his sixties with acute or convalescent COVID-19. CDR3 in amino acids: CASTPDSSGANVLTF. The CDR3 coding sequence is TGTGCCAGCACCCCAGACAGCTCTGGGGCCAACGTCCTGACTTTC.